In this sample, the clone carrying this TCR beta chain turned up once. At one end, the junction sequence differs from germline, possibly due to a read error. The CDR3 is 15 amino acids. Germline V CDR1 and CDR2: MNHEY, SVGAGI. This entry comes from a study of blood T cell repertoires in COVID-19. Libraries were prepared by immunoSEQ multiplex PCR; TCRdb keeps only in-frame clonotypes and omits some of them. The repertoire includes about 41,000 clones, about 90% of them detected once, and roughly 4.3% sits in the top ten. V and J are TRBV6-5 and TRBJ2-5, with TRBD2 as a possible D gene (6 bases). Sequenced material: peripheral blood. The sequence was obtained from a man aged 55 to 70 with acute or convalescent COVID-19. Here the CDR3 reads CASRGLEGVQETQYF. The DNA for the CDR3 is TGTGCCAGCAGGGGACTGGAAGGGGTCCAAGAGACTCAGTACTTC.